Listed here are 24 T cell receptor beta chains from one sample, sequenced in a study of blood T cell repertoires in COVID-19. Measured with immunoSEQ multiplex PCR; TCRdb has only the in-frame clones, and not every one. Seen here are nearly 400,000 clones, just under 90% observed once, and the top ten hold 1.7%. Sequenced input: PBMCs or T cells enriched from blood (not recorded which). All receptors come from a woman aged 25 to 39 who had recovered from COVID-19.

The CDR3 region is CASSLWAGGNYEQYF. The CDR3 DNA reads TGTGCCAGCAGCCTATGGGCGGGGGGGAACTACGAGCAGTACTTC. The genes are TRBV5-8 and TRBJ2-7; 9 positions agree with TRBD2. With V trimmed by 4 bases and J by 3 bases, 8 bases remained unmatched. This CDR3 is built from 15 residues. Germline-derived CDR1 and CDR2 are SGHTS and YDEGEE.

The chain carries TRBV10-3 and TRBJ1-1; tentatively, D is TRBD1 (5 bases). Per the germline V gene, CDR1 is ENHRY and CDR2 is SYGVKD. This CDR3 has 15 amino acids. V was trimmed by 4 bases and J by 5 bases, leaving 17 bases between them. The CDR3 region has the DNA TGTGCCATCAGTGTCGGGATCGGGGGTTGGACTGAAGCTTTCTTT. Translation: CAISVGIGGWTEAFF.

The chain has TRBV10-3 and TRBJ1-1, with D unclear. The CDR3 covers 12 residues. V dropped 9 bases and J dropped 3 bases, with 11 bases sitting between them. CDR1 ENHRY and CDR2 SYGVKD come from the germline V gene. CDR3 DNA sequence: TGTGCCATTAGGAAGGCGGACACTGAAGCTTTCTTT. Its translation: CAIRKADTEAFF.

The CDR3 region is CASRTHRGSYIQYF. DNA of the CDR3: TGTGCCAGCAGAACACACAGGGGTTCGTACATTCAGTACTTC. The chain couples TRBV2 to TRBJ2-4; 7 nucleotides align to TRBD1. CDR3 length equals 14 residues. V gave up 6 bases and J gave up 8 bases; unmatched junction bases: 10. Germline CDR1 SNHLY, CDR2 FYNNEI.

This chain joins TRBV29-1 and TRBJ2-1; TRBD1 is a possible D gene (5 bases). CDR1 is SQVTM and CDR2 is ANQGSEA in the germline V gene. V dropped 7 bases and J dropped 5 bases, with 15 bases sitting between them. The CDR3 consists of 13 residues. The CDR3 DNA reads TGCAGCGCCCCAGGGCCCCCGAACAATGAGCAGTTCTTC. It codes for CSAPGPPNNEQFF.

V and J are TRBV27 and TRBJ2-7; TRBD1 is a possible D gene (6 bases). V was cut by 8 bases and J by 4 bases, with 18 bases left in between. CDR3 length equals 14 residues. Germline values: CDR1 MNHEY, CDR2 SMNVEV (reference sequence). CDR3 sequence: CASGTTGMRYEQYF. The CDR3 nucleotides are TGTGCCAGCGGAACAACAGGGATGAGGTACGAGCAGTACTTC.

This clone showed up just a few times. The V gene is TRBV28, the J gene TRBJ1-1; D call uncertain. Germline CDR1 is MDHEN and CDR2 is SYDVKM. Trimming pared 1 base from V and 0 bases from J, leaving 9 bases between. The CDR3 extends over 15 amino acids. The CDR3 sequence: CASSLFFQLNTEAFF. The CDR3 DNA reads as TGTGCCAGCAGTTTATTCTTCCAGTTGAACACTGAAGCTTTCTTT.

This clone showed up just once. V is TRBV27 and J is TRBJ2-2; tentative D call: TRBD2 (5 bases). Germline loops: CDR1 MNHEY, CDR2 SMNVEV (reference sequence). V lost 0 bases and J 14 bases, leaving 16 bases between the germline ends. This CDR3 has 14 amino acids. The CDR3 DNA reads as TGTGCCAGCAGTTTATCGTGGAGGCAATCCGAACTGTTTTTT. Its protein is CASSLSWRQSELFF.

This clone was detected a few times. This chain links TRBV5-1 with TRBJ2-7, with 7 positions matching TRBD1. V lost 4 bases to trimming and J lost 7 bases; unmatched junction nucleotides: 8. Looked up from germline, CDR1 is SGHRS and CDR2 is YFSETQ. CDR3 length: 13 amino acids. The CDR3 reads CASSPDRPWEQYF. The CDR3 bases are TGCGCCAGCAGCCCGGACAGGCCCTGGGAGCAGTACTTC.

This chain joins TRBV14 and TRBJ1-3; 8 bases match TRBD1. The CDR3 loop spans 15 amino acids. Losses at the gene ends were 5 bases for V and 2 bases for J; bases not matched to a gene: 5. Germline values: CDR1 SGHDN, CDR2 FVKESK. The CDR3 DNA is TGTGCCAGCAGCGCCCTGACAGGGGCTGGAAACACCATATATTTT. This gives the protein CASSALTGAGNTIYF. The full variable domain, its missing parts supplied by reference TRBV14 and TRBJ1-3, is EAGVTQFPSHSVIEKGQTVTLRCDPISGHDNLYWYRRVMGKEIKFLLHFVKESKQDESGMPNNRFLAERTGGTYSTLKVQPAELEDSGVYFCASSALTGAGNTIYFGEGSWLTVV.

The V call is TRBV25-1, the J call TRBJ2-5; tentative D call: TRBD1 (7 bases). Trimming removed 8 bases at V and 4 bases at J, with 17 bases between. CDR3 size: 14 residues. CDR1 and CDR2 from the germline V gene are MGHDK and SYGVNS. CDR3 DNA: TGTGCCAGCTCAGGAGGGGGCAGGGGAGAGACCCAGTACTTC. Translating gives CASSGGGRGETQYF.

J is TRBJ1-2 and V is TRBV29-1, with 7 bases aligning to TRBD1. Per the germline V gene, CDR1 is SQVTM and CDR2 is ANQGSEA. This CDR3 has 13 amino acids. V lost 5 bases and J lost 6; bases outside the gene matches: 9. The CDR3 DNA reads TGCAGCGTTTCGACAGGGCACGGCCATGGCTACACCTTC. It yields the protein CSVSTGHGHGYTF.

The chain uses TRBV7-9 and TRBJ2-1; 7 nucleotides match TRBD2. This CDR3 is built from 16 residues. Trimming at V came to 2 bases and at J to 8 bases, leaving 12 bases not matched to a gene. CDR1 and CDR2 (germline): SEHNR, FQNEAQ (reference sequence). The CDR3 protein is CASSLRGGRGLDEQFF. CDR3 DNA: TGTGCCAGCAGCTTACGGGGCGGGAGAGGCTTGGATGAGCAGTTCTTC.

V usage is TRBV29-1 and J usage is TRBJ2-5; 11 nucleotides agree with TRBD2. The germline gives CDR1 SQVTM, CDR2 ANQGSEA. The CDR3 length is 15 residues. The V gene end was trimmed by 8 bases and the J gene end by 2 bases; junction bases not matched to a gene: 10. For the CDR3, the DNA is TGCAGCACCAAGGGACTAGCGGCGTTTCAAGAGACCCAGTACTTC. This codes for CSTKGLAAFQETQYF. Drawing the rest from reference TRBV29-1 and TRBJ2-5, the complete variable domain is SAVISQKPSRDICQRGTSLTIQCQVDSQVTMMFWYRQQPGQSLTLIATANQGSEATYESGFVIDKFPISRPNLTFSTLTVSNMSPEDSSIYLCSTKGLAAFQETQYFGPGTRLLVL.

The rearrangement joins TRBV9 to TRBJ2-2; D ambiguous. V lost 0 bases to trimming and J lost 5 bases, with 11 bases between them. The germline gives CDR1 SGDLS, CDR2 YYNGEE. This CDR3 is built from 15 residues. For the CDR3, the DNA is TGTGCCAGCAGCGTAGGTGTAGTGGTTACCGGGGAGCTGTTTTTT. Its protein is CASSVGVVVTGELFF.

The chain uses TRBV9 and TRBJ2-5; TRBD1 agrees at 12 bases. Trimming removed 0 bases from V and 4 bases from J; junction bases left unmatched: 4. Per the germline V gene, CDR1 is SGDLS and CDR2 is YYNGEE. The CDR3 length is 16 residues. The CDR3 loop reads CASSVDGTGGGETQYF. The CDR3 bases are TGTGCCAGCAGCGTAGACGGGACAGGGGGCGGAGAGACCCAGTACTTC.

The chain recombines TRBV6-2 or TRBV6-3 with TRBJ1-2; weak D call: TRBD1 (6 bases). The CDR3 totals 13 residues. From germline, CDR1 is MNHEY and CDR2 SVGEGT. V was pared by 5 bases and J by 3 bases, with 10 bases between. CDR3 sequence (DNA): TGTGCCAGCAGTGACTGGACAGACTATGGCTACACCTTC. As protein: CASSDWTDYGYTF.

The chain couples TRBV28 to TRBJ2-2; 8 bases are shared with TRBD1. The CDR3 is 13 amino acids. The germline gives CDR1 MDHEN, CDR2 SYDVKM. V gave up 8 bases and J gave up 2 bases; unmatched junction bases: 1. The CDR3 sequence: CASQGANTGELFF. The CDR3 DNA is TGTGCCAGCCAGGGGGCAAACACCGGGGAGCTGTTTTTT. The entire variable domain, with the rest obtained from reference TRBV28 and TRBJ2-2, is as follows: DVKVTQSSRYLVKRTGEKVFLECVQDMDHENMFWYRQDPGLGLRLIYFSYDVKMKEKGDIPEGYSVSREKKERFSLILESASTNQTSMYLCASQGANTGELFFGEGSRLTVL.

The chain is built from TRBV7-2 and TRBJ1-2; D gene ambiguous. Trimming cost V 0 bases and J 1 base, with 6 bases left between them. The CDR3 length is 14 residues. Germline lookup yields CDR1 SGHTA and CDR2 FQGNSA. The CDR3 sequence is CASSLARHNYGYTF. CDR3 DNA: TGTGCCAGCAGCTTAGCAAGACATAACTATGGCTACACCTTC.

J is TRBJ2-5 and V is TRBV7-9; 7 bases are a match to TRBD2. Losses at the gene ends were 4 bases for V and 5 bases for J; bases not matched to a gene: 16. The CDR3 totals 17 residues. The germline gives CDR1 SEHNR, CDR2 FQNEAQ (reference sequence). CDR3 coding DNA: TGTGCCAGCAGCTCCCAAGGAGCTGCGGGGGTAACGGAGACCCAGTACTTC. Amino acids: CASSSQGAAGVTETQYF.

Here the CDR3 reads CASRFGQEQYF. For the CDR3, the DNA is TGCGCCAGCAGATTCGGACAGGAGCAGTACTTC. This sequence joins TRBV5-1 and TRBJ2-7; maybe TRBD1 (6 bases). Trimming shortened V by 5 bases and J by 7 bases, and 10 bases separated the two germline ends. Germline assignment: CDR1 SGHRS and CDR2 YFSETQ. The CDR3 spans 11 residues. Supplemented by reference TRBV5-1 and TRBJ2-7, the full variable domain reads KAGVTQTPRYLIKTRGQQVTLSCSPISGHRSVSWYQQTPGQGLQFLFEYFSETQRNKGNFPGRFSGRQFSNSRSEMNVSTLELGDSALYLCASRFGQEQYFGPGTRLTVT.

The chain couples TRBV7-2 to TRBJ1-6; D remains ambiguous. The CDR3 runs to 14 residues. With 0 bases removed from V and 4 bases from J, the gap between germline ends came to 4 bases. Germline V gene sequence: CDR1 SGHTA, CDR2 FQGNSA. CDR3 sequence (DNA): TGTGCCAGCAGCTTAGCCGCGTATAATTCACCCCTCCACTTT. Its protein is CASSLAAYNSPLHF.

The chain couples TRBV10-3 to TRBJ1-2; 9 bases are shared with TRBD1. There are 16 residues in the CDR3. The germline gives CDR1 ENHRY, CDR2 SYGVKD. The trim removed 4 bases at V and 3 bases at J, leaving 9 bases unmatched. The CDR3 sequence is CAISGRPGQGDYGYTF. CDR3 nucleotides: TGTGCCATCAGTGGGAGACCGGGACAGGGAGACTATGGCTACACCTTC.

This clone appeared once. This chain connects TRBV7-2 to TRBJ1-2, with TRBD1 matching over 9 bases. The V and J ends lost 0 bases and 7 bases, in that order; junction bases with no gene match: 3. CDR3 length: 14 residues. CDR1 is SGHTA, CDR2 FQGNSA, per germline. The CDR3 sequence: CASSLAGDRVGYTF. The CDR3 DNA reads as TGTGCCAGCAGCTTAGCAGGGGACAGGGTTGGCTACACCTTC.